The 18 T cell receptor beta chains in this list originate from one sample, sequenced in a study of T cells after yellow fever vaccination. MiXCR was run by TCRdb on the 5' RACE reads, yielding one entry per CDR3 protein. The data show a few hundred thousand distinct CDR3 sequences, with 10% to 15% seen just once and roughly 0.5% held by the top ten. This material consisted of CD4+ T cells sorted from PBMCs, taken 45 days after the yellow fever booster vaccination. Receptor source: a man aged 25 to 40 who received the YFV17D yellow fever vaccine.

CDR3 DNA: TGTGCCAGCAGTTACGCGCGGCAGGGCTATGGCTACACCTTC. Its translation is CASSYARQGYGYTF. The chain joins TRBV6-5 to TRBJ1-2; the D gene is possibly TRBD1 (5 bases). Trimming stripped 2 bases from V and 4 bases from J, with 11 bases between. CDR3 size: 14 residues. Germline assignment: CDR1 MNHEY and CDR2 SVGAGI.

The rearrangement uses TRBV7-8 and TRBJ2-3; 7 bases agree with TRBD2. The CDR3 has 16 amino acids. Germline assignment: CDR1 SGHVS and CDR2 FQNEAQ. V shed 1 base, J shed 0 bases, and the junction held 4 bases outside the gene matches. This chain's CDR3 is CASSLGGRVSTDTQYF. In nucleotides, the CDR3 is TGTGCCAGCAGCTTAGGGGGGAGGGTTAGCACAGATACGCAGTATTTT.

The rearrangement joins TRBV29-1 to TRBJ2-5; D possibly corresponds to TRBD2 (7 bases). The CDR3 runs to 15 residues. The V gene's germline CDR1 is SQVTM and CDR2 ANQGSEA. V was clipped by 1 base and J by 3 bases, with 15 bases between them. The CDR3 DNA sequence: TGCAGCGTTGAAGGGGGGGGACACTACAAAGAGACCCAGTACTTC. Translated: CSVEGGGHYKETQYF.

J is TRBJ2-5 and V is TRBV20-1, with D hard to call. Germline loops: CDR1 DFQATT, CDR2 SNEGSKA (reference sequence). This CDR3 region has 12 residues. Trimming cost V 5 bases and J 3 bases, with 10 bases left between them. The CDR3 is CSAYGFKETQYF. The CDR3 DNA sequence: TGCAGTGCTTACGGGTTTAAAGAGACCCAGTACTTC.

This clonotype was detected ten times or more. This rearrangement joins TRBV5-6 to TRBJ2-7; D call uncertain. CDR3 length: 13 residues. CDR1 and CDR2 from the germline V gene are SGHDT and YYEEEE. V dropped 4 bases and J dropped 4 bases, with 12 bases sitting between them. CDR3 DNA sequence: TGTGCCAGCAGCCAGACGGAATTTTACGAGCAGTACTTC. Protein sequence: CASSQTEFYEQYF. Full variable domain (rest looked up from reference TRBV5-6 and TRBJ2-7): DAGVTQSPTHLIKTRGQQVTLRCSPKSGHDTVSWYQQALGQGPQFIFQYYEEEERQRGNFPDRFSGHQFPNYSSELNVNALLLGDSALYLCASSQTEFYEQYFGPGTRLTVT.

This clonotype was found a few times. The chain uses TRBV5-5 and TRBJ2-6; D is unclear. This CDR3 contains 17 residues. CDR1 and CDR2 from the germline V gene are SGHKS and YYEKEE (reference sequence). Trimming pared 0 bases from V and 2 bases from J, leaving 12 bases between. CDR3 in DNA: TGTGCCAGCAGCTTGGTCTCAGCCCAACCTGGGGCCAACGTCCTGACTTTC. This sequence encodes CASSLVSAQPGANVLTF.

In this sample, this clonotype turned up a few times. A much larger clone lies one base from this, so it may be a read error. The rearrangement uses TRBV6-9 and TRBJ1-2, with 7 bases identical to TRBD1. The CDR3 covers 18 residues. Germline CDR1 reads MNHGY; CDR2 reads SVAAGI. The CDR3 loop is CAISYYSLRDSHNYGYTF. The DNA of the CDR3 is TGTGCCATCAGTTATTACTCGCTCCGGGACAGCCATAACTATGGCTACACCTTC.

This clonotype was detected only a few times. This chain joins TRBV20-1 and TRBJ2-1; 8 bases align to TRBD2. Losses at the gene ends were 6 bases for V and 10 bases for J; bases not matched to a gene: 14. CDR1 is DFQATT and CDR2 is SNEGSKA in the germline V gene (reference sequence). CDR3 length equals 14 residues. CDR3 region: CSALGREGFWEQFF. The CDR3 DNA follows: TGCAGTGCCCTGGGACGGGAGGGGTTCTGGGAGCAGTTCTTC.

This clonotype has more than one count but fewer than ten. This CDR3 is CSARQSNGYTF. In nucleotides, the CDR3 is TGCAGTGCTAGACAAAGCAATGGCTACACCTTC. V gene TRBV20-1 combines with J gene TRBJ1-2, with D uncertain. This CDR3 has 11 amino acids. Germline CDR1 is DFQATT and CDR2 is SNEGSKA (reference sequence). The V end lost 2 bases, the J end lost 6 bases, and 7 bases lay between the germline ends.

This chain joins TRBV20-1 and TRBJ2-4; either TRBD1 or TRBD2 may supply D (5 bases each). The CDR3 is made up of 13 amino acids. The germline V gene encodes CDR1 DFQATT and CDR2 SNEGSKA (reference sequence). The ends were cut back, 3 bases at V and 2 bases at J, with 8 bases in the middle. This chain's CDR3 is CSASGGSKNIQYF. DNA of the CDR3: TGCAGTGCTAGTGGGGGTTCCAAAAACATTCAGTACTTC.

The table lists this clonotype with many counts. The chain links TRBV29-1 to TRBJ2-2; 8 bases fit TRBD2. This CDR3 region has 14 residues. The germline V gene encodes CDR1 SQVTM and CDR2 ANQGSEA. The J segment lost 5 bases and the V segment lost 6 bases, leaving 8 bases of the junction unmatched. CDR3: CSVHSGSLTGELFF. CDR3 bases: TGCAGCGTACACAGCGGGAGTCTTACCGGGGAGCTGTTTTTT.

This clonotype was detected many times. CDR3 sequence: CSVGDDRNNEQFF. The CDR3 DNA is TGCAGCGTTGGGGACGACAGGAACAATGAGCAGTTCTTC. The genes are TRBV29-1 and TRBJ2-1; maybe TRBD1 (6 bases). Germline V lookup: CDR1 SQVTM, CDR2 ANQGSEA. This CDR3 contains 13 residues. V was trimmed by 4 bases and J by 5 bases, leaving 12 bases between them.

This clonotype was detected a few times. The chain employs TRBV7-2 and TRBJ2-2; D assignment may be TRBD1 or TRBD2 (5 bases each). The germline gives CDR1 SGHTA, CDR2 FQGNSA. This CDR3 contains 16 residues. Trimming removed 2 bases from V and 1 base from J, with 11 bases in between. Here the CDR3 DNA reads TGTGCCAGCAGCTTACTGGGACCCATGAACACCGGGGAGCTGTTTTTT. Its protein product is CASSLLGPMNTGELFF.

This clonotype has just a few counts. The chain couples TRBV12-3 or TRBV12-4 to TRBJ1-2; D is ambiguous. The CDR3 loop spans 15 amino acids. V was trimmed by 0 bases and J by 5 bases, leaving 13 bases between them. The DNA of the CDR3 is TGTGCCAGCAGTTTAGCCGAAGGACTGCCGTATGGCTACACCTTC. This codes for CASSLAEGLPYGYTF.

This clonotype was observed at least ten times. The gene calls are TRBV27 and TRBJ2-7, with no clear D. V lost 0 bases and J lost 5, with 11 bases in between. The CDR3 sequence is 14 residues long. The germline V gene has CDR1 MNHEY and CDR2 SMNVEV (reference sequence). This chain's CDR3 is CASSLSDPVDEQYF. The CDR3 DNA reads TGTGCCAGCAGTTTATCGGACCCGGTGGACGAGCAGTACTTC.

The rearrangement uses TRBV28 and TRBJ1-5; a possible D gene is TRBD1 (5 bases). The germline gives CDR1 MDHEN, CDR2 SYDVKM. The CDR3 totals 14 residues. The V and J ends lost 6 bases and 3 bases respectively, with 12 bases between them. CDR3 protein: CASSPGGTNQPQHF. For the CDR3, the DNA is TGTGCCAGCAGCCCCGGAGGGACCAATCAGCCCCAGCATTTT.

This clonotype was counted at least ten times. The chain employs TRBV27 and TRBJ2-7, with D unclear. The CDR3 has 12 amino acids. The germline CDR1 and CDR2 sequences are MNHEY and SMNVEV (reference sequence). Trimming took 6 bases from V and 4 from J, leaving 10 bases between them. The CDR3 DNA is TGTGCCAGCAGCCGCGACCCTTACGAGCAGTACTTC. This codes for CASSRDPYEQYF.

Points on this clonotype: Here the CDR3 omits its conserved ending phenylalanine or tryptophan, so a read error is the likely source. The chain employs TRBV5-1 and TRBJ2-4, with 11 positions matching TRBD1. Trimming at V came to 4 bases and at J to 8 bases, leaving 11 bases not matched to a gene. The length of the CDR3 is 16 residues. Germline V gene data show CDR1 as SGHRS and CDR2 as YFSETQ. CDR3 nucleotide sequence: TGCGCCAGCAGCCCCAGGACAGGGGGCGAAGCACACATTCAGTACTTA. This codes for CASSPRTGGEAHIQYL.